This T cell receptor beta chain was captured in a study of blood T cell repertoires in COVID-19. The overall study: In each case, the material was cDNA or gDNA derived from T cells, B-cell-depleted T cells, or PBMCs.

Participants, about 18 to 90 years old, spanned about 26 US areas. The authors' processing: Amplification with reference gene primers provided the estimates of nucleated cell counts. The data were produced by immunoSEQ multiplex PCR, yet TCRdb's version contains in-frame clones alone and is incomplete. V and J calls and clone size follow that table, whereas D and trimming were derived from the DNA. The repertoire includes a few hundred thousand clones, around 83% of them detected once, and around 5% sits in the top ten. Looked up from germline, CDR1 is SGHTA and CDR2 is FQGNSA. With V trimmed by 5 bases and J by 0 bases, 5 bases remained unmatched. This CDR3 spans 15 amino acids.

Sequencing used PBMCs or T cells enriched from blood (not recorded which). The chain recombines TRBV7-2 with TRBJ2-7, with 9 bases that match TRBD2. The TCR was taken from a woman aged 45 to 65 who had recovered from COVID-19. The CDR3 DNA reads TGTGCCAGCAGCCTGACTAGCGGACCCTCCTACGAGCAGTACTTC. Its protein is CASSLTSGPSYEQYF.